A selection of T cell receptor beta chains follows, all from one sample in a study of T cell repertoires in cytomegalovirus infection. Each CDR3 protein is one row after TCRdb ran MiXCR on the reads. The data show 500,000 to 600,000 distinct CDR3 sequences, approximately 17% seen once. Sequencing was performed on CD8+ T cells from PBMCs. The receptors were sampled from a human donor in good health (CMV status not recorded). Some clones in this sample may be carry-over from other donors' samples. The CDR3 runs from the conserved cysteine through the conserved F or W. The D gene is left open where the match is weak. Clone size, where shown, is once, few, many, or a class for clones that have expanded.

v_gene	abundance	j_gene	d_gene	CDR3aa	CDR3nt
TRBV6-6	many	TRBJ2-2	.	CASSYAALTGWNTGELFF	TGTGCCAGCAGTTACGCTGCCCTGACAGGATGGAACACCGGGGAGCTGTTTTTT
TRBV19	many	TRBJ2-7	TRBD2	CASSSPGRPYEQYF	TGTGCCAGTAGTAGCCCCGGGAGGCCCTACGAGCAGTACTTC
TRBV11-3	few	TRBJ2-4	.	CASSGGGGNIQYF	TGTGCCAGCAGCGGCGGTGGGGGAAACATTCAGTACTTC
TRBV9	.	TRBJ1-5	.	CASSPSRSNQPQHF	TGTGCCAGCAGCCCAAGTCGGAGCAATCAGCCCCAGCATTTT
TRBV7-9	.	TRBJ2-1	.	CASSPAGAPVVNEQFF	TGTGCCAGCAGCCCAGCCGGGGCCCCCGTTGTAAATGAGCAGTTCTTC
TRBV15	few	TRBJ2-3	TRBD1	CATSRGASLRDRGTDTQYF	TGTGCCACCAGCAGAGGGGCCTCCCTACGGGACAGGGGCACAGATACGCAGTATTTT
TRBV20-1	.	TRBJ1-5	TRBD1	CSAGGQAGGSEQPQHF	TGCAGTGCTGGAGGGCAGGCAGGGGGTTCAGAGCAGCCCCAGCATTTT
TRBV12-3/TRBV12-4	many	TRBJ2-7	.	CASSLNGPNYEQYF	TGTGCCAGCAGTTTAAATGGACCGAACTACGAGCAGTACTTC
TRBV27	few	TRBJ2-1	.	CASSSVYNEQFF	TGTGCCAGCAGTTCGGTATACAATGAGCAGTTCTTC
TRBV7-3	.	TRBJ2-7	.	CASGPDPYEQYF	TGTGCCAGCGGCCCCGACCCCTACGAGCAGTACTTC
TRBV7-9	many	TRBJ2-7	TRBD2	CASTGTSGNSYEQYF	TGTGCCAGCACCGGGACTAGCGGGAATTCCTACGAGCAGTACTTC
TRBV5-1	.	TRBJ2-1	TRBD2	CASSFTSGGYNEQFF	TGCGCCAGCAGCTTTACTAGCGGGGGTTACAATGAGCAGTTCTTC
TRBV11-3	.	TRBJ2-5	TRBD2	CASSTRSGEMETQYF	TGTGCCAGCAGCACACGAAGCGGGGAAATGGAGACCCAGTACTTC
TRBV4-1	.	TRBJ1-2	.	CASSGQGKNYGYTF	TGCGCCAGCAGTGGGCAGGGCAAAAACTATGGCTACACCTTC
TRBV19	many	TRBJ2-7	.	CASSFPGTPTYEQYF	TGTGCCAGTAGTTTTCCGGGCACCCCTACCTACGAGCAGTACTTC
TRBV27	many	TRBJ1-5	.	CASSYQGNQPQHF	TGTGCCAGCAGTTACCAGGGGAATCAGCCCCAGCATTTT
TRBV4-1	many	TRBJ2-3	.	CASSASGTSDTQYF	TGCGCCAGCAGCGCTTCGGGCACTTCAGATACGCAGTATTTT
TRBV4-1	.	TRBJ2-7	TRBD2	CASSQVLAGAYEQYF	TGCGCCAGCAGCCAAGTACTAGCGGGAGCCTACGAGCAGTACTTC
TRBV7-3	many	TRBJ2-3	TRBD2	CASSLAGGSTDTQYF	TGTGCCAGCAGCTTAGCGGGGGGCAGCACAGATACGCAGTATTTT
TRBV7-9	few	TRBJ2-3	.	CASSLARPDTQYF	TGTGCCAGCAGCTTAGCCCGGCCAGATACGCAGTATTTT
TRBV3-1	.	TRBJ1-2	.	CASSQDRAGYTF	TGTGCCAGCAGCCAAGACAGGGCTGGCTACACCTTC
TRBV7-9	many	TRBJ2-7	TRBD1	CASSSGQEYYEQYF	TGTGCCAGCAGCTCGGGACAGGAATACTACGAGCAGTACTTC
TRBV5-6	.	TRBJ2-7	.	CASSLAGSGLYEQYF	TGTGCCAGCAGCTTGGCAGGAAGCGGCCTCTACGAGCAGTACTTC
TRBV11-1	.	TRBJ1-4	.	CASSLGDTLFF	TGTGCCAGCAGCTTAGGGGACACACTGTTTTTT
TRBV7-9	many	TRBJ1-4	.	CASSLDGSDEKLFF	TGTGCCAGCAGCTTAGACGGGTCCGATGAAAAACTGTTTTTT
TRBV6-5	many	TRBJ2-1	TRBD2	CASSYSGRGSYNEQFF	TGTGCCAGCAGTTACTCGGGGAGGGGCTCCTACAATGAGCAGTTCTTC
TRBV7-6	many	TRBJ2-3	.	CASSQLGWQYF	TGTGCCAGCAGCCAACTAGGATGGCAGTATTTT
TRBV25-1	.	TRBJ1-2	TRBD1	CASSPPGTGPIYGYTF	TGTGCCAGCAGCCCCCCCGGGACAGGGCCAATCTATGGCTACACCTTC
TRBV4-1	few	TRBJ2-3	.	CASSQESADTQYF	TGCGCCAGCAGCCAAGAGTCGGCAGATACGCAGTATTTT
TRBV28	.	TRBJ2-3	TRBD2	CASSFAIEEREDADTQYF	TGTGCCAGCAGTTTCGCCATAGAGGAGCGGGAGGACGCAGATACGCAGTATTTT
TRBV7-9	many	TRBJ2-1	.	CASSFRSAAYNEQFF	TGTGCCAGCAGCTTCAGGTCCGCGGCCTACAATGAGCAGTTCTTC
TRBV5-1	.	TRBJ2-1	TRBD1	CASSRTGSDYNEQFF	TGCGCCAGCAGCAGGACAGGGTCGGACTACAATGAGCAGTTCTTC
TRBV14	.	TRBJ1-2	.	CASSQDFMESAYGYTF	TGTGCCAGCAGCCAAGATTTCATGGAGAGCGCATATGGCTACACCTTC